This TCR beta chain was identified during a study of shared clonotypes between healthy human individuals. As regards this clone: The target antigen is unknown.

Method: immunoSEQ multiplex PCR; TCRdb's copy keeps in-frame clones and lacks some. The sample yields about 580,000 clones, 95% to 98% seen once. The naive CD8 fraction comprised CD45RO-negative cells positively selected for CCR7 and excluded terminally differentiated effector memory CD45RA+ cells. Study-level findings and limits: Few donors limited the genetic and exposure-history diversity represented. Relative to memory subsets, naive subsets generally showed larger estimated richness. Approximately 4.6% of naive CD4 clonotypes were shared across several donors.

This TCR came from a man aged 30 to 45 in good health. The sample comprised naive CD8+ T cells sorted from blood.

CDR3 region: CASSTTGITYGYTF. CDR3 nucleotides: TGTGCCAGCTCAACAACGGGAATCACCTATGGCTACACCTTC. This chain joins TRBV18 and TRBJ1-2; D ambiguous. The CDR3 spans 14 residues. Trimming removed 5 bases from V and 4 bases from J, with 14 bases in between. The germline CDR1 and CDR2 sequences are KGHSH and LQKENI.